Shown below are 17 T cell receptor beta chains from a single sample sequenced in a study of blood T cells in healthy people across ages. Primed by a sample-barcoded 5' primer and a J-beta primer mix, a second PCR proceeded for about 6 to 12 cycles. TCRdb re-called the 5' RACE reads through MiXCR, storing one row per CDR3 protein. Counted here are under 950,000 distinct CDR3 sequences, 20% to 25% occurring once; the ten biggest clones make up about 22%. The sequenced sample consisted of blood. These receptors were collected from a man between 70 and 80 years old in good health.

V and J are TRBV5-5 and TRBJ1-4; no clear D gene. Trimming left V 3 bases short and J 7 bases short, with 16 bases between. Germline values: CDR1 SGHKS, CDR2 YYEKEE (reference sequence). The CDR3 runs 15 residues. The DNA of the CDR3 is TGTGCCAGCAGCTCCCAACGGACCCGGGGTGAAAAACTGTTTTTT. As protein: CASSSQRTRGEKLFF.

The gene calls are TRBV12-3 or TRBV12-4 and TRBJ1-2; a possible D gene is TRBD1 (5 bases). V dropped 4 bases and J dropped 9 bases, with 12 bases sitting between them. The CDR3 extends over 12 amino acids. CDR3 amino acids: CASSSQGSSYTF. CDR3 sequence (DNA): TGTGCCAGCAGTTCGCAGGGATCCAGCTACACCTTC.

CDR3 in amino acids: CASSQGLGLNIQYF. Here the CDR3 DNA reads TGTGCCAGCAGTCAAGGCCTGGGATTGAACATTCAGTACTTC. The chain employs TRBV25-1 and TRBJ2-4; D gene uncertain. V was clipped by 5 bases and J by 7 bases, with 15 bases between them. Germline-derived CDR1 and CDR2 are MGHDK and SYGVNS. The CDR3 is 14 residues long.

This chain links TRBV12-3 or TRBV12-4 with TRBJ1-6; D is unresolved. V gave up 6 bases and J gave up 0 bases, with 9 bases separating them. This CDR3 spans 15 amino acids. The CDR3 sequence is CASSPISSYNSPLHF. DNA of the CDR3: TGTGCCAGCAGCCCTATAAGCTCCTATAATTCACCCCTCCACTTT.

CDR3 loop: CASSPTTVNTEAFF. The CDR3 DNA sequence: TGCGCCAGCAGCCCCACGACAGTAAACACTGAAGCTTTCTTT. The chain has TRBV5-1 and TRBJ1-1; D might be TRBD1 (5 bases). V dropped 4 bases and J dropped 2 bases, with 12 bases sitting between them. The CDR3 has 14 amino acids. The germline gives CDR1 SGHRS, CDR2 YFSETQ.

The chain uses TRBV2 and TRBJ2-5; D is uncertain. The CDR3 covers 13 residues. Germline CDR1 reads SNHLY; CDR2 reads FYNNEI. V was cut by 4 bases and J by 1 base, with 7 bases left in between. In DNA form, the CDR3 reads TGTGCCAGCAGTGGACATCTCCAAGAGACCCAGTACTTC. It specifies CASSGHLQETQYF.

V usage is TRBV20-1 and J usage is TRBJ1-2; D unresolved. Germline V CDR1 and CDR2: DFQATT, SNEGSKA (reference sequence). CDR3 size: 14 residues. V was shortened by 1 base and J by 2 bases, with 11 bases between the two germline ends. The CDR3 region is CSARVLGSNYGYTF. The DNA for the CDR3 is TGCAGTGCTAGAGTCTTAGGATCCAACTATGGCTACACCTTC.

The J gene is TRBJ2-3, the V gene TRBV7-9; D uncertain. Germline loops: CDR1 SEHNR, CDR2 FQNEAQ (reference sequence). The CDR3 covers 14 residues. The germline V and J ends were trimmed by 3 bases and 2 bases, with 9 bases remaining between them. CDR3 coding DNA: TGTGCCAGCAGCTTGGCAGGCCACACAGATACGCAGTATTTT. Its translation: CASSLAGHTDTQYF.

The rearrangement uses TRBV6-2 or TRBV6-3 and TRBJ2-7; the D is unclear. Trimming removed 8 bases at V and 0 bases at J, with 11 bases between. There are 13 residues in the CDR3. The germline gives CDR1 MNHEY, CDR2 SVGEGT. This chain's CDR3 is CASERASSYEQYV. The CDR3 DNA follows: TGTGCCAGCGAACGTGCAAGCTCCTACGAGCAGTACGTC.

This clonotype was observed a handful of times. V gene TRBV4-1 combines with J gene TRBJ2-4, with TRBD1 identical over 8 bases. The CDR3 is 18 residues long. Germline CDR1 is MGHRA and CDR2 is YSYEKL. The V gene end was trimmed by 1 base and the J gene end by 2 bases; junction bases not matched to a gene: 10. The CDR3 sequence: CASSQGTGTGITKNIQYF. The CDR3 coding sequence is TGCGCCAGCAGCCAAGGGACCGGGACAGGAATTACCAAAAACATTCAGTACTTC.

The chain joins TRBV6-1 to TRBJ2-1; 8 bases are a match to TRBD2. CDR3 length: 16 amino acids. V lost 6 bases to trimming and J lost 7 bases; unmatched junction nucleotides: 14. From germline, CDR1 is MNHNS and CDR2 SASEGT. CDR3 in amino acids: CASSPTTSGAANEQFF. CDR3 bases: TGTGCCAGCAGCCCGACCACTAGCGGAGCGGCGAATGAGCAGTTCTTC.

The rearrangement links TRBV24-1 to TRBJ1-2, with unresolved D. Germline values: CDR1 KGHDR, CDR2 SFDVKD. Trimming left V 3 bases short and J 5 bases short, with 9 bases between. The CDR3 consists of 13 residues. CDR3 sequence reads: CATSDTTIYGYTF. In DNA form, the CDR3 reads TGTGCCACCAGTGATACGACAATTTATGGCTACACCTTC.

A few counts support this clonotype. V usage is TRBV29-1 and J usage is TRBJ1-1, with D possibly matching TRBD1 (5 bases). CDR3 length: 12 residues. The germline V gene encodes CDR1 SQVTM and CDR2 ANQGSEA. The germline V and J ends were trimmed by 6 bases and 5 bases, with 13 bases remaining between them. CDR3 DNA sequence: TGCAGCGTATTGACGGGGGGGACTGAAGCTTTCTTT. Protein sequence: CSVLTGGTEAFF. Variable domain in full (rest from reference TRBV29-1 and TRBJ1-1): SAVISQKPSRDICQRGTSLTIQCQVDSQVTMMFWYRQQPGQSLTLIATANQGSEATYESGFVIDKFPISRPNLTFSTLTVSNMSPEDSSIYLCSVLTGGTEAFFGQGTRLTVV.

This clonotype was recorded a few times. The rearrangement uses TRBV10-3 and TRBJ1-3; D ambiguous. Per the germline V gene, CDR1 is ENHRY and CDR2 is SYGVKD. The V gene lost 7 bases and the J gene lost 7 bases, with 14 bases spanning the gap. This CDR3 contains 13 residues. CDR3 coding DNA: TGTGCCATCACCCAGGAGACCTTGAACACCATATATTTT. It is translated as CAITQETLNTIYF.

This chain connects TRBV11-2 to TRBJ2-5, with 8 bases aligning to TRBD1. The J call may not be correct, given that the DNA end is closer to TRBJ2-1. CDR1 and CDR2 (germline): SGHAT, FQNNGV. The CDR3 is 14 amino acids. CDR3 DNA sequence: TGTGCCAGCAGCTTCAACAGGGGGAACAGTGAGCAGTTCTTC. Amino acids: CASSFNRGNSEQFF.

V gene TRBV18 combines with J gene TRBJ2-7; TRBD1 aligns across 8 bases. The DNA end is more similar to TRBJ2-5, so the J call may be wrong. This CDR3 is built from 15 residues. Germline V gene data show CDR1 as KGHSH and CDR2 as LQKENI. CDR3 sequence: CASSPPTGGTETQYF. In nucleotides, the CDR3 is TGTGCCAGCTCACCACCAACAGGGGGTACGGAGACCCAGTACTTC.

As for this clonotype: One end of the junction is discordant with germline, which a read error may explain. The CDR3 region is CASSFGQGVHEQYF. The CDR3 DNA sequence: TGCGCCAGCAGCTTCGGACAGGGTGTCCACGAGCAGTACTTC. This chain links TRBV7-2 with TRBJ2-7, with TRBD1 matching 8 bases. This CDR3 has 14 residues. Germline-derived CDR1 and CDR2 are SGHTA and FQGNSA.